The following is a TCR beta chain sequence with its context. The data were obtained in a study of shared clonotypes between healthy human individuals. Germline CDR1 SGHAT, CDR2 FQNNGV. V shed 3 bases and J shed 5 bases, with 16 bases lying between them. The CDR3 covers 15 residues. The assay was immunoSEQ multiplex PCR, and TCRdb's table has in-frame clones only and misses some. The sample holds over 1.5 million clones, under 99% seen once. The sequence was collected from a man aged 25 to 40 in good health. The material sequenced was naive CD4+ T cells sorted from blood. Subset described: CD45RA+ positively selected. The V call is TRBV11-2, the J call TRBJ2-5, with D perhaps matching TRBD2 (5 bases). The CDR3, as DNA: TGTGCCAGCAGCTTGGGTTCGGGAATTGGGGAGACCCAGTACTTC. Translated: CASSLGSGIGETQYF.